This entry describes one T cell receptor (beta chain). This clone's antigen is unknown. The record has no base qualities; no much larger clone is one base away. The data stem from a study of ipilimumab plus nivolumab after autologous stem cell transplantation (dated by TCRdb to about 2021). Broadly, across the study: Trial patients received a median of about 5 ipilimumab doses and about 8 nivolumab doses. The DLBCL cohort included primary refractory and relapsed disease, with 18-month progression-free survival of approximately 87% and 28% respectively. Patients in the trial were undergoing autologous transplant and had high-risk diffuse large B cell lymphoma, mature T cell lymphoma, or multiple myeloma. The intent-to-treat population of the trial consisted of about 34 patients. Broad study findings and their caveats: Combined checkpoint inhibition as post-transplant consolidation was concluded by the authors to appear tolerable. The authors stated that profiles of the T cell receptor repertoire, regulatory T cell phenotype and gut microbiota provided a biologic rationale for studying this approach further.

Ipilimumab was given at 1 mg/kg intravenously on day 1 of selected weeks, and checkpoint therapy started 14 to 28 days after autologous transplant. The nivolumab dose was 3 mg/kg intravenously, delivered on day 1 of weeks 1, 4, 7, 10, and every two weeks through week 26. The study was a Phase Ib clinical trial testing combined checkpoint inhibition with ipilimumab and nivolumab as consolidation after autologous stem cell transplantation. At the junction V is shortened by 4 bases and J by 9 bases; bases outside the gene matches: 9. From its cysteine to its phenylalanine, the CDR3 spans 13 amino acids. The read is trimmed to its CDR3 DNA, 39 bases read in frame from base 1. Via the germline V gene, CDR1 is MNHEY and CDR2 SVGAGI. Library prep was done by the immunoSEQ multiplex PCR assay. What TCRdb holds here is the immuneACCESS table cut down to in-frame rearrangements. Part of the clones is not present; checked against another copy, under half of the missing clones reflect an unresolved V gene, and the others are unexplained. The sample includes approximately 84,000 clones, with about 83% observed a single time. The ten largest account for 2.2% of the sample.

The source is a male donor with diffuse large B-cell lymphoma. The chain is made from TRBV6-5 and TRBJ2-7, with 7 junctional bases fitting TRBD2. The starting material was PBMCs, obtained in a trial of ipilimumab plus nivolumab as post-transplant consolidation. The sequence in DNA is TGTGCCAGCAGTTCTCGGGGAGGGAGCCCGCAGTACTTC. It translates as CASSSRGGSPQYF.